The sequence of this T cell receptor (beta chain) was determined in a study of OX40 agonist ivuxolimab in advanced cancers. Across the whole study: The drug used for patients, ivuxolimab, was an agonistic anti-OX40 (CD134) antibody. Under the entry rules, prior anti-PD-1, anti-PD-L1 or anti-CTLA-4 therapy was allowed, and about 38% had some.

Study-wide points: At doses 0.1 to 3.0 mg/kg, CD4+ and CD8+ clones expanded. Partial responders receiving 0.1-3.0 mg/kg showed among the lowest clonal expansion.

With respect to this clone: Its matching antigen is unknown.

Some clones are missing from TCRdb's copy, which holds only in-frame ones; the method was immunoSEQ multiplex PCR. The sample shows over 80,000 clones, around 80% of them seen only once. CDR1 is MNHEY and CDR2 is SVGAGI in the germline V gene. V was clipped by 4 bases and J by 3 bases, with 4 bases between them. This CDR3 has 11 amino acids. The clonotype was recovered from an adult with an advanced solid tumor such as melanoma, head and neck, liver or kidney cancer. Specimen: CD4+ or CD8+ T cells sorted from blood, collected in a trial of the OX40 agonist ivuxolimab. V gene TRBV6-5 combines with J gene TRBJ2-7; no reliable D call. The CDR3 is CASSSFYEQYF. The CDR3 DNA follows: TGTGCCAGCAGTTCTTTCTACGAGCAGTACTTC.